These 26 T cell receptor beta chains were sequenced from one sample in a study of T cell clonality in common variable immunodeficiency. Using immunoSEQ multiplex PCR, the repertoire was profiled, and TCRdb retains in-frame clones only, with some absent. Sampling found about 37,000 clones, none seen once. The sample consisted of peripheral blood mononuclear cells. Source of these receptors: a person aged 18-70 years in good health.

This clone showed up many times. Sequencing ends 3 residues short of the CDR3 end; the germline J gene provides the rest. The V and J genes are TRBV20-1 and TRBJ2-7; no definite D call. Germline V CDR1 and CDR2: DFQATT, SNEGSKA (reference sequence). The CDR3 is 11 residues long. Trimming removed 6 bases from V and 2 bases from J, with 8 bases in between. The CDR3 region is CSAAVAYEQYF. The part of the CDR3 DNA that was read is TGCAGTGCCGCGGTGGCCTACGAG.

Notes on this clone: The read is 3 residues too short to cover the CDR3 end, so that end is filled in from the germline J gene. The chain couples TRBV25-1 to TRBJ2-3, with D unclear. The germline V gene encodes CDR1 MGHDK and CDR2 SYGVNS. The CDR3 length is 11 residues. Partial CDR3 DNA: TGTGCCAGCAGCTTTGGCTTGACG. It specifies CASSFGLT. In full, the CDR3 reads CASSFGLTQYF.

This clone was detected ten times or more. The CDR3 end is not reached by the read, which stops 3 residues before it; the germline J gene fills it in. The chain carries TRBV6-1 and TRBJ2-7; a weak D match, TRBD1 (6 bases). CDR3 length: 14 amino acids. With 4 bases removed from V and 4 bases from J, the gap between germline ends came to 14 bases. Per germline, CDR1 MNHNS and CDR2 SASEGT. The DNA read from the CDR3 is TGTGCCAGCAGTGCCACAGGGATTGGGTACGAG. Protein: CASSATGIGYE. Given in full, the CDR3 is CASSATGIGYEQYF.

This clone was picked up many times. The read is 3 residues too short to cover the CDR3 end, so that end is filled in from the germline J gene. The rearrangement links TRBV18 to TRBJ2-1, with 11 bases that match TRBD2. In germline, CDR1 is KGHSH, CDR2 LQKENI. Trimming took 3 bases from V and 5 from J; bases not matched to a gene: 9. The CDR3 has 17 amino acids. CDR3 DNA (partial): TGTGCCAGCTCACCCCCACTAGCGGGAGATGACAACAATGAG. Encoded protein: CASSPPLAGDDNNE. The CDR3, in full, reads CASSPPLAGDDNNEQFF.

This clone was seen many times. The read halts 3 residues ahead of the CDR3 end, with the missing end drawn from the germline J gene. This rearrangement joins TRBV12-3 or TRBV12-4 to TRBJ2-1; 9 bases are a match to TRBD1. V dropped 6 bases and J dropped 4; count of bases not matched to a gene: 7. The CDR3 runs to 15 residues. CDR3 sequence reads: CASRPRDRAYNEQFF. The sequenced CDR3 bases are TGTGCCAGCAGACCCAGGGACAGGGCATACAATGAG.

This clone was recorded many times. The read ends 3 residues early relative to the CDR3; the germline J gene fills the gap. This sequence joins TRBV20-1 and TRBJ2-1; 9 positions match TRBD2. In germline, CDR1 is DFQATT, CDR2 SNEGSKA (reference sequence). V dropped 1 base and J dropped 8; count of bases not matched to a gene: 9. This CDR3 is 15 amino acids long. The DNA read from the CDR3 is TGCAGTGCTAGAGTAGGAGCGGGAGGTGGGGATGAG. Protein: CSARVGAGGGDE. From start to end, the CDR3 is CSARVGAGGGDEQFF.

This clone was seen at least ten times. The sequence runs out 3 residues before the end of the CDR3; the remainder is reconstructed from the germline J gene. The chain joins TRBV10-3 to TRBJ1-2; D is unresolved. Trimming shortened V by 4 bases and J by 4 bases, and 10 bases separated the two germline ends. Germline V gene data show CDR1 as ENHRY and CDR2 as SYGVKD. The CDR3 length is 13 residues. The CDR3 DNA, read in part, is TGTGCCATCAGTGGGAGACTACTCTATGGC. It codes for CAISGRLLYG. The full CDR3 protein is CAISGRLLYGYTF.

This clone was observed many times. Sequencing ends 3 residues short of the CDR3 end; the germline J gene provides the rest. This rearrangement joins TRBV18 to TRBJ2-7; TRBD2 matches at 8 bases. V was pared by 1 base and J by 3 bases, with 8 bases of the junction left unmatched. The CDR3 totals 16 residues. Germline CDR1 reads KGHSH; CDR2 reads LQKENI. The CDR3 here is CASSPLLAGGVYEQYF. CDR3 bases read: TGTGCCAGCTCACCACTTTTGGCGGGAGGAGTCTACGAG. The full variable domain, completed using reference TRBV18 and TRBJ2-7, is NAGVMQNPRHLVRRRGQEARLRCSPMKGHSHVYWYRQLPEEGLKFMVYLQKENIIDESGMPKERFSAEFPKEGPSILRIQQVVRGDSAAYFCASSPLLAGGVYEQYFGPGTRLTVT.

This clone was observed many times. With the read ending 3 residues before the CDR3 end, the germline J gene is used to fill in that end. This chain joins TRBV2 and TRBJ2-5, with 7 positions matching TRBD1. The CDR3 runs to 14 residues. Germline assignment: CDR1 SNHLY and CDR2 FYNNEI. The V gene end was trimmed by 10 bases and the J gene end by 2 bases; junction bases not matched to a gene: 10. CDR3 bases read: TGTGCCACCAGGGGACAGTCTAGGCAAGAGACC. It codes for CATRGQSRQET. The CDR3 in full is CATRGQSRQETQYF.

In its sample, this clone was seen a few times. The read falls 3 residues short of the CDR3 end, and the missing part is taken from the germline J gene. The chain links TRBV19 to TRBJ2-1; D possibly corresponds to TRBD1 (5 bases). There are 15 residues in the CDR3. Germline lookup yields CDR1 LNHDA and CDR2 SQIVND (reference sequence). Trimming cost V 3 bases and J 7 bases, with 16 bases left between them. CDR3 DNA, as far as it was read: TGTGCCAGTAGTATGTATGGGGCGAGCAGGAATGAG. Translated, it gives CASSMYGASRNE. The entire CDR3 protein is CASSMYGASRNEQFF.

This clone appeared many times. The read stops 3 residues short of the end of the CDR3; the missing end is completed from the germline J gene. The chain employs TRBV19 and TRBJ1-5, with D possibly being TRBD1 (6 bases). Trimming shortened V by 3 bases and J by 2 bases, and 8 bases separated the two germline ends. Germline CDR1 reads LNHDA; CDR2 reads SQIVND (reference sequence). CDR3 size: 14 residues. The CDR3 sequence is CASSMEGGNQPQHF. The CDR3 DNA, read in part, is TGTGCCAGTAGTATGGAGGGGGGCAATCAGCCC.

This clone was found many times. The CDR3 end falls 3 residues outside the read, so it is completed with the germline J gene. V and J are TRBV5-1 and TRBJ2-6, with 8 bases aligning to TRBD1. With V trimmed by 1 base and J by 0 bases, 6 bases remained unmatched. The CDR3 has 18 residues. Germline V gene data show CDR1 as SGHRS and CDR2 as YFSETQ. Partial CDR3 DNA: TGCGCCAGCAGCTTGAGTACAGGGGGAAGCTCTGGGGCCAACGTC. Translated: CASSLSTGGSSGANV. In full, the CDR3 is CASSLSTGGSSGANVLTF.

This clone was seen ten or more times. The observed sequence ends 3 residues before the CDR3 terminus, with the missing tail filled in from the germline J gene. The chain combines TRBV18 with TRBJ2-1; 14 bases fit TRBD2. V was clipped by 2 bases and J by 6 bases; unmatched bases: 3. This CDR3 spans 16 amino acids. The germline V gene encodes CDR1 KGHSH and CDR2 LQKENI. The part of the CDR3 DNA that was read is TGTGCCAGCTCACCATCCGGGACTAGCGGGAGCAATGAG. It translates to CASSPSGTSGSNE. The whole CDR3 sequence is CASSPSGTSGSNEQFF. Full variable domain (missing parts from reference TRBV18 and TRBJ2-1): NAGVMQNPRHLVRRRGQEARLRCSPMKGHSHVYWYRQLPEEGLKFMVYLQKENIIDESGMPKERFSAEFPKEGPSILRIQQVVRGDSAAYFCASSPSGTSGSNEQFFGPGTRLTVL.

This clone showed up just a few times. The read ends 3 residues before the CDR3 terminus; that terminus is restored from the germline J gene. The rearrangement uses TRBV18 and TRBJ2-4, with 7 bases lining up with TRBD1. Per germline, CDR1 KGHSH and CDR2 LQKENI. CDR3 size: 19 residues. The part of the CDR3 DNA that was read is TGTGCCAGCTCCCTCCTTGAGGGGACAGTCCTCAATAGTGACTATGGT. Translation gives CASSLLEGTVLNSDYG. The whole CDR3 sequence reads CASSLLEGTVLNSDYGQYF.

This clone was counted at least ten times. The missing CDR3 end, 3 residues past where the read stops, is filled in from the germline J gene. The rearrangement uses TRBV7-9 and TRBJ2-5; 7 bases are a match to TRBD2. Germline CDR1 SEHNR, CDR2 FQNEAQ (reference sequence). V was clipped by 2 bases and J by 5 bases; unmatched bases: 8. The CDR3 length is 15 residues. The part of the CDR3 DNA that was read is TGTGCCAGCAGCTTAAAACGCGGGAGCGCGGAGACC. Translation: CASSLKRGSAET. The whole CDR3 reads CASSLKRGSAETQYF.

This clone was seen at least ten times. The missing CDR3 end, 3 residues past where the read stops, is filled in from the germline J gene. The rearrangement uses TRBV20-1 and TRBJ2-1; 11 nucleotides line up with TRBD2. CDR1 is DFQATT and CDR2 is SNEGSKA in the germline V gene (reference sequence). This CDR3 is 15 amino acids long. J was trimmed by 7 bases and V by 6 bases; bases with no gene match: 11. The CDR3 region is CSAAPSGRSRNEQFF. The covered CDR3 bases are TGCAGTGCAGCCCCTAGCGGGAGGTCAAGGAATGAG.

This clone was counted at least ten times. The CDR3 goes on 3 residues after the read ends, and that part is filled in from the germline J gene. The rearrangement joins TRBV18 to TRBJ2-7; TRBD2 aligns across 9 bases. The CDR3 contains 14 residues. Germline CDR1 reads KGHSH; CDR2 reads LQKENI. J gave up 3 bases and V 5 bases, and 5 bases lay outside the gene matches. This CDR3 reads CASSIAGDLYEQYF. CDR3 bases read: TGTGCCAGCTCAATAGCGGGAGATCTCTACGAG.

This clone was seen ten or more times. The sequenced fragment ends 3 residues before the CDR3 boundary, so the rest is inferred from the germline J gene. The V call is TRBV29-1, the J call TRBJ1-2, with a weak D call TRBD1 (6 bases). The CDR3 contains 11 residues. With 6 bases removed from V and 5 bases from J, the gap between germline ends came to 10 bases. The germline V gene has CDR1 SQVTM and CDR2 ANQGSEA. This CDR3 is CSVTQGYGYTF. The CDR3 bases that were read are TGCAGCGTCACACAGGGTTATGGC.

Ten or more counts support this clone. The observed sequence ends 3 residues before the CDR3 terminus, with the missing tail filled in from the germline J gene. This chain links TRBV19 with TRBJ2-7, with D tentatively TRBD1 (5 bases). The CDR3 has 14 residues. In germline, CDR1 is LNHDA, CDR2 SQIVND (reference sequence). The V gene lost 4 bases and the J gene lost 0 bases, with 10 bases spanning the gap. The CDR3 reads CASSTLTGSYEQYF. CDR3 DNA (partial): TGTGCCAGTAGTACCTTAACAGGCTCCTACGAG.

Comment on this clone: The junction shows a germline mismatch at one end, possibly a read error. Coverage ceases 3 residues before the CDR3 finishes, and the germline J gene fills in the end. The rearrangement links TRBV20-1 to TRBJ1-5, with 8 bases that match TRBD1. CDR3 length: 14 residues. CDR1 is DFQATT and CDR2 is SNEGSKA in the germline V gene (reference sequence). The part of the CDR3 DNA that was read is TGCAGTACTAGAGAAGGGACAGGCAGTCAGCCC. This sequence encodes CSTREGTGSQP. The whole CDR3 region reads CSTREGTGSQPQHF.

This clone was seen ten or more times. Here the CDR3 reads CAISEASGIVDEQFF. The DNA read from the CDR3 is TGTGCCATCAGTGAGGCTAGCGGGATTGTGGATGAG. This chain uses TRBV10-3 with TRBJ2-1; 9 bases align to TRBD2. The read terminates 3 residues before the CDR3 end, so the remaining end is supplied by the germline J gene. Germline V gene lookup returns CDR1 ENHRY and CDR2 SYGVKD. Losses at the gene ends were 2 bases for V and 8 bases for J; bases not matched to a gene: 7. CDR3 length: 15 amino acids.

This clone was picked up many times. The CDR3 end is not reached by the read, which stops 3 residues before it; the germline J gene fills it in. V gene TRBV20-1 combines with J gene TRBJ2-7, with 13 nucleotides matching TRBD2. Germline-derived CDR1 and CDR2 are DFQATT and SNEGSKA (reference sequence). CDR3 length equals 15 residues. Trimming at V came to 3 bases and at J to 2 bases, leaving 4 bases not matched to a gene. This CDR3 is CSASGTSGITYEQYF. The CDR3 DNA, read in part, is TGCAGTGCTAGCGGGACTAGCGGGATTACCTACGAG.

In its sample, this clone was seen many times. The read ends 3 residues before the CDR3 terminus; that terminus is restored from the germline J gene. The chain employs TRBV5-6 and TRBJ1-2; D is uncertain. In germline, CDR1 is SGHDT, CDR2 YYEEEE. Trimming left V 3 bases short and J 4 bases short, with 16 bases between. The CDR3 runs to 15 residues. The CDR3 sequence: CASSSRRDQVYGYTF. The CDR3 bases that were read are TGTGCCAGCAGCTCCCGGAGAGATCAGGTCTATGGC.

This clone was observed at least ten times. The CDR3 extends 3 residues past the end of the read, so its final part is completed from the germline J gene. The chain is built from TRBV5-4 and TRBJ2-3, with TRBD1 as a possible D gene (6 bases). The CDR3 runs to 16 residues. V was clipped by 1 base and J by 4 bases, with 16 bases between them. CDR1 and CDR2 (germline): SGHNT, YYREEE (reference sequence). CDR3 amino acids: CASSLYAGQTADTQYF. The CDR3 bases that were read are TGTGCCAGCAGCTTGTATGCCGGACAGACAGCAGATACG.

This clone was seen ten or more times. The read terminates 3 residues before the CDR3 end, so the remaining end is supplied by the germline J gene. The chain employs TRBV20-1 and TRBJ2-7; maybe TRBD1 (6 bases). The germline gives CDR1 DFQATT, CDR2 SNEGSKA (reference sequence). This CDR3 has 14 residues. The V end was cut by 5 bases, the J end by 1 base, with 15 bases between. CDR3 DNA, as far as it was read: TGCAGTGCTGATGGGACAACCGAATCCTACGAG. Its translation is CSADGTTESYE. From start to end, the CDR3 is CSADGTTESYEQYF.

This clone was counted ten times or more. The CDR3 end is not reached by the read, which stops 3 residues before it; the germline J gene fills it in. The V gene is TRBV19, the J gene TRBJ1-2; 12 nucleotides agree with TRBD1. Per germline, CDR1 LNHDA and CDR2 SQIVND (reference sequence). The CDR3 extends over 16 amino acids. The V segment lost 5 bases and the J segment 6 bases; nucleotides outside the gene matches: 10. The CDR3 here is CASSFNPGQGADGYTF. CDR3 DNA (partial): TGTGCCAGTAGTTTTAACCCGGGACAGGGGGCAGATGGC. Together with reference TRBV19 and TRBJ1-2, the CDR3 gives the full variable domain: DGGITQSPKYLFRKEGQNVTLSCEQNLNHDAMYWYRQDPGQGLRLIYYSQIVNDFQKGDIAEGYSVSREKKESFPLTVTSAQKNPTAFYLCASSFNPGQGADGYTFGSGTRLTVV.